This entry lists 27 T cell receptor beta chains sequenced from one sample in a study of graft-versus-host responses after intestinal transplantation. The method was immunoSEQ multiplex PCR; TCRdb's version includes in-frame clones alone and lacks a portion of them. The sample lists fewer than 30,000 clones; roughly 93% were seen once. Sequenced here: PBMCs, sampled around 63 days after intestinal transplant. Every receptor here comes from a human patient who received an intestinal transplant, so some T cells may come from the graft donor.

CDR3: CASSPPTGGGYTF. CDR3 sequence (DNA): TGTGCCAGCAGCCCCCCAACCGGCGGTGGCTACACCTTC. V and J are TRBV5-6 and TRBJ1-2; D unclear. Between the trimmed V and J ends, which lost 4 bases and 7 bases, there was a span of 14 bases. This CDR3 region has 13 residues. The germline CDR1 and CDR2 sequences are SGHDT and YYEEEE.

V is TRBV27 and J is TRBJ2-1, with TRBD2 identical over 7 bases. The J segment lost 4 bases and the V segment lost 4 bases, leaving 4 bases of the junction unmatched. This CDR3 region has 14 residues. Germline V gives CDR1 MNHEY, CDR2 SMNVEV (reference sequence). The CDR3: CASSSRGSYNEQFF. CDR3 DNA: TGTGCCAGCAGTTCCCGCGGGAGTTACAATGAGCAGTTCTTC.

The chain couples TRBV5-6 to TRBJ1-5, with D tentatively TRBD1 (5 bases). Germline values: CDR1 SGHDT, CDR2 YYEEEE. Trimming took 5 bases from V and 5 from J, leaving 14 bases between them. CDR3 length: 14 amino acids. DNA of the CDR3: TGTGCCAGCAGTGACAGTACCACTTATCAGCCCCAGCATTTT. Protein sequence: CASSDSTTYQPQHF.

The V call is TRBV6-4, the J call TRBJ2-7; TRBD2 matches at 10 bases. Germline V gene sequence: CDR1 MRHNA, CDR2 SNTAGT. This CDR3 region has 15 residues. V gave up 3 bases and J gave up 2 bases; unmatched junction bases: 4. This CDR3 is CASSETSGEAYEQYF. The CDR3, as DNA: TGTGCCAGCAGTGAAACTAGCGGGGAAGCCTACGAGCAGTACTTC.

The sample holds a few counts of this clone. CDR3 nucleotides: TGTGCCAGCAGTGAAGAGGGTGTGAGGAATTCACCCCTCCACTTT. This translates into CASSEEGVRNSPLHF. The chain joins TRBV2 to TRBJ1-6; D is uncertain. The CDR3 spans 15 residues. The V gene's germline CDR1 is SNHLY and CDR2 FYNNEI. V was shortened by 1 base and J by 7 bases, with 11 bases between the two germline ends. The full variable domain, in which reference TRBV2 and TRBJ1-6 provide the parts outside the CDR3, is EPEVTQTPSHQVTQMGQEVILRCVPISNHLYFYWYRQILGQKVEFLVSFYNNEISEKSEIFDDQFSVERPDGSNFTLKIRSTKLEDSAMYFCASSEEGVRNSPLHFGNGTRLTVT.

The chain is built from TRBV6-1 and TRBJ1-1, with D unclear. Germline V lookup: CDR1 MNHNS, CDR2 SASEGT. The V gene lost 0 bases and the J gene lost 1 base, with 6 bases spanning the gap. CDR3 length: 14 residues. CDR3 bases: TGTGCCAGCAGTGAAGCCTCTGGGAACACTGAAGCTTTCTTT. Translated, it gives CASSEASGNTEAFF.

The V and J genes are TRBV5-7 and TRBJ2-1; 8 nucleotides align to TRBD2. TRBV5-7 is an ORF; its function is uncertain. J lost 3 bases, V lost 2 bases, and 7 bases had no gene match. CDR3 length: 16 residues. Written as DNA, the CDR3 is TGTGCCAGCAGCTTCGCGGCGGGGGGCCTCTACAATGAGCAGTTCTTC. It yields the protein CASSFAAGGLYNEQFF.

This chain connects TRBV14 to TRBJ2-2; D is ambiguous. The CDR3 is 13 residues long. Germline CDR1 reads SGHDN; CDR2 reads FVKESK. The V gene lost 3 bases and the J gene lost 6 bases, with 8 bases spanning the gap. DNA of the CDR3: TGTGCCAGCAGCCATGGGATGCCCGGGGAGCTGTTTTTT. It is translated as CASSHGMPGELFF.

The count of this clone is one. J is TRBJ1-5 and V is TRBV28, with TRBD1 identical over 7 bases. The CDR3 runs to 19 residues. After removal of 3 bases from V and 0 bases from J, the junction contained 14 bases not matched to a gene. Germline V gives CDR1 MDHEN, CDR2 SYDVKM. CDR3 sequence (DNA): TGTGCCAGCAGTTTGAACAGGGGATCGCGGATCTATAGCAATCAGCCCCAGCATTTT. It is translated as CASSLNRGSRIYSNQPQHF.

The chain has TRBV7-6 and TRBJ2-4; 8 bases align to TRBD2. Germline-derived CDR1 and CDR2 are SGHVS and FNYEAQ. CDR3 length equals 17 residues. V shed 5 bases, J shed 3 bases, and the junction held 12 bases outside the gene matches. This chain's CDR3 is CASSAPWRGEVKNIQYF. DNA for the CDR3: TGTGCCAGCAGCGCCCCATGGCGGGGGGAAGTCAAAAACATTCAGTACTTC.

This sequence joins TRBV7-2 and TRBJ2-5; tentatively, D is TRBD2 (6 bases). Germline V CDR1 and CDR2: SGHTA, FQGNSA. The CDR3 sequence is 13 residues long. V gave up 4 bases and J gave up 13 bases, with 19 bases separating them. The CDR3 is CASSSRLDRSPYF. The DNA for the CDR3 is TGTGCCAGCAGCTCCCGACTAGACCGAAGTCCGTACTTC.

The chain carries TRBV2 and TRBJ2-1; D is undetermined. The CDR3 contains 15 residues. The germline CDR1 and CDR2 sequences are SNHLY and FYNNEI. V was shortened by 7 bases and J by 2 bases, with 15 bases between the two germline ends. The CDR3 sequence is CASINWQAPYNEQFF. CDR3 in DNA: TGTGCCAGCATAAACTGGCAGGCCCCCTACAATGAGCAGTTCTTC.

The chain joins TRBV30 to TRBJ2-6; D gene ambiguous. Germline V CDR1 and CDR2: GTSNPN, SVGIG (reference sequence). This CDR3 region has 14 residues. The ends were cut back, 3 bases at V and 4 bases at J, with 10 bases in the middle. CDR3 protein: CAWSGSRGANVLTF. Written as DNA, the CDR3 is TGTGCCTGGAGCGGGTCACGCGGGGCCAACGTCCTGACTTTC.

This chain connects TRBV5-4 to TRBJ2-3; 9 bases match TRBD2. The CDR3 has 15 amino acids. Trimming at V came to 0 bases and at J to 2 bases, leaving 1 base not matched to a gene. Per germline, CDR1 SGHNT and CDR2 YYREEE (reference sequence). The CDR3 is CASSLGLAATDTQYF. In DNA form, the CDR3 reads TGTGCCAGCAGCTTGGGACTAGCGGCCACAGATACGCAGTATTTT.

This rearrangement joins TRBV9 to TRBJ2-3, with unresolved D. Trimming took off 0 bases at V and 4 bases at J, with 6 bases between the two ends. The CDR3 has 13 residues. The V gene's germline CDR1 is SGDLS and CDR2 YYNGEE. The CDR3 bases are TGTGCCAGCAGCGTAGGATCTGCAGATACGCAGTATTTT. Its protein is CASSVGSADTQYF.

The gene calls are TRBV19 and TRBJ1-3, with D perhaps matching TRBD1 (5 bases). Germline loops: CDR1 LNHDA, CDR2 SQIVND (reference sequence). This CDR3 is 13 amino acids long. The V and J ends lost 5 bases and 11 bases respectively, with 16 bases between them. CDR3 residues: CASSLQGSIAIYF. The CDR3 DNA is TGTGCCAGTAGTCTCCAGGGATCTATCGCCATATATTTT.

The V gene is TRBV19, the J gene TRBJ2-6, with D unclear. The CDR3 length is 17 residues. Trimming took off 0 bases at V and 0 bases at J, with 9 bases between the two ends. Germline V CDR1 and CDR2: LNHDA, SQIVND (reference sequence). CDR3 nucleotide sequence: TGTGCCAGTAGTATAGATCTCCGGAGCTCTGGGGCCAACGTCCTGACTTTC. Its protein is CASSIDLRSSGANVLTF.

The table lists this clone with a count of one. The rearrangement joins TRBV11-3 to TRBJ2-7; 7 nucleotides agree with TRBD2. Germline V gene lookup returns CDR1 SGHNT and CDR2 YENEEA. V lost 6 bases and J lost 0; bases outside the gene matches: 11. CDR3 length: 16 amino acids. The CDR3 loop reads CASSQSGAGSSYEQYF. For the CDR3, the DNA is TGTGCCAGCAGTCAAAGCGGGGCAGGGAGCTCCTACGAGCAGTACTTC.

The J gene is TRBJ2-1, the V gene TRBV7-9, with unresolved D. Germline lookup yields CDR1 SEHNR and CDR2 FQNEAQ (reference sequence). This CDR3 spans 13 amino acids. V was pared by 5 bases and J by 10 bases, with 15 bases between. The CDR3 DNA sequence: TGTGCCAGCAGCGGGAAGGGCAGAACGGAGCAGTTCTTC. Translated: CASSGKGRTEQFF.

The sample holds a few counts of this clone. Here the CDR3 DNA reads TGCAGCGTTGTGTGGGACACCATATATTTT. It specifies CSVVWDTIYF. V and J are TRBV29-1 and TRBJ1-3; D gene uncertain. Trimming took off 4 bases at V and 8 bases at J, with 6 bases between the two ends. Looked up from germline, CDR1 is SQVTM and CDR2 is ANQGSEA. This CDR3 spans 10 amino acids.

The V call is TRBV27, the J call TRBJ2-1, with 7 nucleotides matching TRBD1. Germline V gives CDR1 MNHEY, CDR2 SMNVEV (reference sequence). The CDR3 totals 13 residues. V lost 4 bases, J lost 6 bases, and 3 bases stayed unmatched. The CDR3 is CASSSGQINEQFF. The CDR3 coding sequence is TGTGCCAGCAGTTCGGGACAGATCAATGAGCAGTTCTTC.

The chain employs TRBV27 and TRBJ1-1; the D gene is possibly TRBD1 (6 bases). Germline CDR1 MNHEY, CDR2 SMNVEV (reference sequence). The CDR3 loop spans 14 amino acids. V was clipped by 1 base and J by 4 bases, with 10 bases between them. The CDR3 DNA is TGTGCCAGCAGTTTATACAGGGTTGGCACTGAAGCTTTCTTT. It specifies CASSLYRVGTEAFF.

V and J are TRBV29-1 and TRBJ1-1; a possible D gene is TRBD1 (5 bases). The CDR3 has 13 residues. V was shortened by 0 bases and J by 2 bases, with 7 bases between the two germline ends. The V gene's germline CDR1 is SQVTM and CDR2 ANQGSEA. This CDR3 is CSVEEQENTEAFF. Here the CDR3 DNA reads TGCAGCGTTGAAGAACAGGAAAACACTGAAGCTTTCTTT.

V is TRBV4-3 and J is TRBJ2-7; no firm D call. V was shortened by 0 bases and J by 4 bases, with 13 bases between the two germline ends. Germline V gene sequence: CDR1 LGHNA, CDR2 YSLEER. The CDR3 spans 15 residues. CDR3 coding DNA: TGCGCCAGCAGCCAAGATCTCCCCTATCCTTACGAGCAGTACTTC. Translated: CASSQDLPYPYEQYF.

The V gene is TRBV4-1, the J gene TRBJ1-5; D not certain. V was clipped by 0 bases and J by 0 bases, with 3 bases between them. The CDR3 length is 14 residues. CDR1 is MGHRA and CDR2 is YSYEKL in the germline V gene. CDR3 sequence reads: CASSQDPSNQPQHF. Here the CDR3 DNA reads TGCGCCAGCAGCCAAGACCCTAGCAATCAGCCCCAGCATTTT.

The chain is built from TRBV6-1 and TRBJ1-5, with D hard to call. The germline V and J ends were trimmed by 3 bases and 2 bases, with 5 bases remaining between them. Germline lookup yields CDR1 MNHNS and CDR2 SASEGT. There are 13 residues in the CDR3. DNA for the CDR3: TGTGCCAGCAGTGAGACCCGCAATCAGCCCCAGCATTTT. Amino acids: CASSETRNQPQHF.

The V call is TRBV13, the J call TRBJ2-5; possibly TRBD2 for D (6 bases). Trimming shortened V by 1 base and J by 4 bases, and 7 bases separated the two germline ends. The CDR3 has 13 residues. Germline values: CDR1 PRHDT, CDR2 FYEKMQ (reference sequence). The CDR3 DNA sequence: TGTGCCAGCAGCTTAGAACTAGCAGAGACCCAGTACTTC. This translates into CASSLELAETQYF.